These T cell receptor beta chains were read from a single sample in a study of T cells in Graves' hyperthyroidism and ophthalmopathy. TCRdb re-called the multiplex PCR reads with MiXCR, one entry per CDR3 protein. This sample has about 600,000 distinct CDR3 sequences; roughly a sixth occur once, and the top ten carry roughly 3.3%. Sequencing was done on a sample of blood. The receptors derive from a woman between 35 and 50 years old with Graves' ophthalmopathy. Both conserved end residues are part of each CDR3. The D gene is left open where the match is weak. Size values are once, few and many counts, or a class for expanded clones, and some rows have none.

clone_size	d_call	v_call	j_call	cdr3_nt	cdr3_aa
many	NA	TRBV14	TRBJ2-1	TGTGCCAGCAGCCAATCGCCTTACAATGAGCAGTTCTTC	CASSQSPYNEQFF
many	TRBD2	TRBV20-1	TRBJ2-5	TGCAGTGCTAGAGATCAGGCTAGCGGGAGGGAGACCCAGTACTTC	CSARDQASGRETQYF
many	TRBD1	TRBV28	TRBJ1-5	TGTGCCAGCACCTGGAGGGGGCAAAGCAATCAGCCCCAGCATTTT	CASTWRGQSNQPQHF
few	NA	TRBV20-1	TRBJ2-7	TGCAGTGCCATGGACTTCTACGAGCAGTACTTC	CSAMDFYEQYF
many	NA	TRBV2	TRBJ1-1	TGTGCCAGCACAGGACAGAACACTGAAGCTTTCTTT	CASTGQNTEAFF
many	TRBD1	TRBV28	TRBJ2-1	TGTGCCAGCATCCAGCAGGGACAGGGGCAGTACAATGAGCAGTTCTTC	CASIQQGQGQYNEQFF
many	NA	TRBV7-8	TRBJ2-1	TGTGCCAGCAGCTTAGGGACAGTCAGGTACAATGAGCAGTTCTTC	CASSLGTVRYNEQFF
NA	NA	TRBV19	TRBJ2-1	TGTGCCAGTACCCCCCCGACTCGAACAAGGGAGCAGTTCTTC	CASTPPTRTREQFF
NA	TRBD1	TRBV6-1	TRBJ2-3	TGTGCCAGCAGTGAAATGACAGGGGGTGATACGCAGTATTTT	CASSEMTGGDTQYF
few	TRBD1	TRBV24-1	TRBJ2-1	TGTGCCACCAGTGATAGAATAGGGACAGGGGGATTGGATGAGCAGTTCTTC	CATSDRIGTGGLDEQFF
many	NA	TRBV6-1	TRBJ2-1	TGTGCCAGCAGGCGGATGTCCCTCGGATTGTACAATGAGCAGTTCTTC	CASRRMSLGLYNEQFF
few	NA	TRBV7-7	TRBJ2-3	TGTGCTAGCAGCTTAAGGCTAAGCGCAGATACGCAGTATTTT	CASSLRLSADTQYF
many	TRBD1	TRBV5-6	TRBJ2-7	TGTGCCAGCAGCTTGTCAGGGGGCGGTCAGGGCGAGCAGTACTTC	CASSLSGGGQGEQYF
few	NA	TRBV2	TRBJ1-2	TGTGCCAGCGTACAGGGTCGTGGCTACACCTTC	CASVQGRGYTF
NA	NA	TRBV14	TRBJ1-6	TGTGCCACCAGCAGTCGGCGGGTTGGGTCACCCCTCCACTTT	CATSSRRVGSPLHF
few	TRBD2	TRBV10-3	TRBJ2-3	TGTGCCATCAGTGAGTCGCTAGCGGGAGGGCCGGATACGCAGTATTTT	CAISESLAGGPDTQYF
many	TRBD2	TRBV30	TRBJ2-3	TGTGCTGTGGGACTAGCGCGCACAGATACGCAGTATTTT	CAVGLARTDTQYF
NA	NA	TRBV5-1	TRBJ2-6	TGCGCCAGCAGCCCCACCGGGACAGGGGCCAACGTCCTGACTTTC	CASSPTGTGANVLTF
many	TRBD2	TRBV20-1	TRBJ2-1	TGCAGTGTCCAAAAGCTAGCGGGGGCTCCTAGTGAGCAGTTCTTC	CSVQKLAGAPSEQFF
NA	NA	TRBV20-1	TRBJ1-6	TGCAGTGCGCGCGAATTTGATCAGGGGCTATTGTCACCCCTCCACTTT	CSAREFDQGLLSPLHF
NA	TRBD1	TRBV19	TRBJ1-1	TGTGCCAGTAGTCCGACAGGGGGAGCCATGAACACTGAAGCTTTCTTT	CASSPTGGAMNTEAFF
many	NA	TRBV3-1	TRBJ1-1	TGTGCCAGCAGCCAAGGGCCGGAAATGGTTGCTTTCTTT	CASSQGPEMVAFF
many	TRBD1	TRBV7-9	TRBJ2-1	TGTGCCAGCAGCTTACATCCACCGGGACAGGGGAATTGGGAGCAGTTCTTC	CASSLHPPGQGNWEQFF
many	TRBD2	TRBV20-1	TRBJ2-2	TGCAGTGCACCGACTAGCGGGAGTTGGACCGGGGAGCTGTTTTTT	CSAPTSGSWTGELFF
NA	NA	TRBV7-2	TRBJ1-5	TGTGCCAGCACCGAGACGCGGGGGTTCCGGAATCAGCCCCAGCATTTT	CASTETRGFRNQPQHF
many	TRBD2	TRBV2	TRBJ2-3	TGTGCCAGCAGACTTCTTGCCCATAGCGGGAGCACAGATACGCAGTATTTT	CASRLLAHSGSTDTQYF
many	NA	TRBV5-1	TRBJ1-1	TGCGCCAGCAGCTTGTTGGGGGGTGCCGGGAACACTGAAGCTTTCTTT	CASSLLGGAGNTEAFF
NA	TRBD2	TRBV11-2	TRBJ2-5	TGTGCCAGCAACCCCGTAGCGGGAGAAGGAGCCCAGTACTTC	CASNPVAGEGAQYF
NA	NA	TRBV27	TRBJ1-4	TGTGCCAGCAGATTTACAGGGCAAGGCGAAAAACTGTTTTTT	CASRFTGQGEKLFF
NA	NA	TRBV6-1	TRBJ2-1	TGTGCCAGCAGGTCGAGGCCTATCAATGAGCAGTTCTTC	CASRSRPINEQFF
many	NA	TRBV5-1	TRBJ1-2	TGCGCCAGCAGCTTGGGACAGGAGCTCTATGGCTACACCTTC	CASSLGQELYGYTF
NA	NA	TRBV20-1	TRBJ2-5	TGCAGTGCTACCCCGGACCATCGGGGGAAGACCCAGTACTTC	CSATPDHRGKTQYF
many	NA	TRBV5-1	TRBJ1-1	TGCGCCAGCAGCCCTGCGGGTGCAACCAACACTGAAGCTTTCTTT	CASSPAGATNTEAFF
many	NA	TRBV20-1	TRBJ2-7	TGCAGTGCTAGGGGGGTCTTCTCCTACGAGCAGTACTTC	CSARGVFSYEQYF
few	TRBD1	TRBV12-3/TRBV12-4	TRBJ2-2	TGTGCCAGCACCCTCGGACAGGGGGTATCCGGGGAGCTGTTTTTT	CASTLGQGVSGELFF
many	NA	TRBV2	TRBJ2-1	TGTGCCAGCATTTCAGTGTTTTCTTCGGATGAGCAGTTCTTC	CASISVFSSDEQFF
many	NA	TRBV9	TRBJ1-1	TGTGCCAGCAGTGTGACGCTGAACACTGAAGCTTTCTTT	CASSVTLNTEAFF
many	NA	TRBV20-1	TRBJ2-3	TGCAGTGCTAGGGGACACCCCAAACGCACAGATACGCAGTATTTT	CSARGHPKRTDTQYF
many	NA	TRBV5-1	TRBJ2-4	TGCGCCAGCAGCTTGGATCCGCTGGGGGCTTCCAAAAACATTCAGTACTTC	CASSLDPLGASKNIQYF
few	NA	TRBV5-1	TRBJ1-1	TGCGCCAGCAGCTTGGGGGGGGCAGCGAACACTGAAGCTTTCTTT	CASSLGGAANTEAFF
many	NA	TRBV6-1	TRBJ2-1	TGTGCCAGCAGACGAACTGCAGGGTTGAGCTCCTACAATGAGCAGTTCTTC	CASRRTAGLSSYNEQFF
NA	TRBD2	TRBV13	TRBJ2-1	TGTGCCAGCAGCTTAGGCCGGGCGGGAGGGTACAATGAGCAGTTCTTC	CASSLGRAGGYNEQFF